What follows are 12 T cell receptor beta chains derived from one specimen sequenced in a study of cytomegalovirus exposure and HLA in healthy donors. PCR employed 60 Vbeta and 13 Jbeta primers. The protocol was immunoSEQ multiplex PCR, while the TCRdb copy is restricted to in-frame clones and leaves out a portion. The sample shows more than 85,000 clones, approximately 81% of them seen only once. The sample taken for sequencing was PBMCs. The source of these receptors is a woman younger than 45 in good health and CMV-seronegative.

The V and J genes are TRBV30 and TRBJ2-1; 7 nucleotides align to TRBD2. V lost 4 bases and J lost 7; bases outside the gene matches: 13. Germline V lookup: CDR1 GTSNPN, CDR2 SVGIG (reference sequence). This CDR3 has 15 residues. The CDR3 DNA reads as TGTGCCTGGACGGCGGGAGCGGGGTATTATAATGAGCAGTTCTTC. Its protein is CAWTAGAGYYNEQFF.

This sequence joins TRBV4-3 and TRBJ2-7; 12 bases line up with TRBD2. In germline, CDR1 is LGHNA, CDR2 YSLEER. The CDR3 runs to 16 residues. The V gene end was trimmed by 5 bases and the J gene end by 3 bases; junction bases not matched to a gene: 8. CDR3 loop: CASSSRSTSGSYEQYF. The DNA of the CDR3 is TGCGCCAGCAGCTCACGTTCGACTAGCGGGAGCTACGAGCAGTACTTC.

Only one count was recorded for this clone. The chain employs TRBV29-1 and TRBJ2-1; TRBD2 agrees at 7 bases. Germline V lookup: CDR1 SQVTM, CDR2 ANQGSEA. Trimming removed 4 bases from V and 5 bases from J; junction bases left unmatched: 8. The CDR3 is made up of 14 amino acids. CDR3 in DNA: TGCAGCGTTGCCCCTAGCGGAGCCCACAATGAGCAGTTCTTC. Amino acid sequence: CSVAPSGAHNEQFF.

The rearrangement joins TRBV5-1 to TRBJ2-5; D possibly corresponds to TRBD2 (6 bases). This CDR3 is 14 amino acids long. Germline V CDR1 and CDR2: SGHRS, YFSETQ. The V gene lost 0 bases and the J gene lost 0 bases, with 6 bases spanning the gap. CDR3 nucleotides: TGCGCCAGCAGCTTGGTAGCGGACCAAGAGACCCAGTACTTC. Amino acids: CASSLVADQETQYF.

The table lists this clone with a few counts. The germline gene is not matched at one end of the junction; a read error may be the cause. V is TRBV5-1 and J is TRBJ2-1; no definite D call. CDR3 length: 11 residues. The germline gives CDR1 SGHRS, CDR2 YFSETQ. The chain's CDR3 is CATSESNEQFF. The CDR3 bases are TGCGCCACCAGCGAGTCCAATGAGCAGTTCTTC.

The chain links TRBV4-1 to TRBJ2-3, with D perhaps matching TRBD2 (5 bases). The CDR3 is 12 residues long. Germline CDR1 and CDR2: MGHRA and YSYEKL. Trimming took off 1 base at V and 9 bases at J, with 8 bases between the two ends. The CDR3, as DNA: TGCGCCAGCAGCCAAGTGGGCGGGACGCAGTATTTT. Translated: CASSQVGGTQYF.

The genes are TRBV11-3 and TRBJ2-3; maybe TRBD2 (5 bases). Trimming removed 2 bases from V and 6 bases from J, with 6 bases in between. CDR1 and CDR2 (germline): SGHNT, YENEEA. This CDR3 has 12 residues. The CDR3 region is CASSLRDDTQYF. CDR3 nucleotides: TGTGCCAGCAGCTTACGGGATGATACGCAGTATTTT. Full variable domain (outside the CDR3, taken from reference TRBV11-3 and TRBJ2-3): EAGVVQSPRYKIIEKKQPVAFWCNPISGHNTLYWYLQNLGQGPELLIRYENEEAVDDSQLPKDRFSAERLKGVDSTLKIQPAELGDSAVYLCASSLRDDTQYFGPGTRLTVL.

The chain combines TRBV5-4 with TRBJ1-5; D gene ambiguous. This CDR3 has 13 residues. Germline CDR1 and CDR2: SGHNT and YYREEE (reference sequence). V lost 4 bases, J lost 0 bases, and 5 bases lay in between. The CDR3 DNA reads as TGTGCCAGCAGCCAGTATAGCAATCAGCCCCAGCATTTT. Protein product: CASSQYSNQPQHF.

The chain joins TRBV6-1 to TRBJ2-6, with TRBD2 as a possible D gene (7 bases). CDR3 size: 16 residues. Germline V gene sequence: CDR1 MNHNS, CDR2 SASEGT. V lost 1 base and J 1 base, leaving 8 bases between the germline ends. CDR3 sequence: CASSEEGGSGANVLTF. The CDR3 coding sequence is TGTGCCAGCAGTGAAGAGGGGGGGTCTGGGGCCAACGTCCTGACTTTC.

V usage is TRBV7-9 and J usage is TRBJ2-7; 10 bases fit TRBD2. Germline assignment: CDR1 SEHNR and CDR2 FQNEAQ (reference sequence). CDR3 length: 14 amino acids. With 3 bases clipped from V and 5 bases from J, the junction kept 4 bases outside the gene matches. Here the CDR3 DNA reads TGTGCCAGCAGCTTGGCACTAGCGGGAAACGAGCAGTACTTC. Its translation is CASSLALAGNEQYF.

The chain recombines TRBV18 with TRBJ2-7, with 7 bases that match TRBD2. The CDR3 covers 16 residues. Trimming removed 6 bases from V and 5 bases from J; junction bases left unmatched: 16. Germline V gene data show CDR1 as KGHSH and CDR2 as LQKENI. The CDR3 protein is CASSLLVSRESDEQYF. The CDR3 nucleotides are TGTGCCAGCTCCCTCCTTGTCTCGCGGGAGAGCGACGAGCAGTACTTC.

This clone was seen only a few times. The chain joins TRBV5-4 to TRBJ2-5; 7 nucleotides line up with TRBD2. Germline CDR1 SGHNT, CDR2 YYREEE (reference sequence). This CDR3 is 12 amino acids long. The J segment lost 5 bases and the V segment lost 3 bases, leaving 1 base of the junction unmatched. The CDR3 DNA reads TGTGCCAGCAGCTGGGGGGGGGAGACCCAGTACTTC. Encoded protein: CASSWGGETQYF.